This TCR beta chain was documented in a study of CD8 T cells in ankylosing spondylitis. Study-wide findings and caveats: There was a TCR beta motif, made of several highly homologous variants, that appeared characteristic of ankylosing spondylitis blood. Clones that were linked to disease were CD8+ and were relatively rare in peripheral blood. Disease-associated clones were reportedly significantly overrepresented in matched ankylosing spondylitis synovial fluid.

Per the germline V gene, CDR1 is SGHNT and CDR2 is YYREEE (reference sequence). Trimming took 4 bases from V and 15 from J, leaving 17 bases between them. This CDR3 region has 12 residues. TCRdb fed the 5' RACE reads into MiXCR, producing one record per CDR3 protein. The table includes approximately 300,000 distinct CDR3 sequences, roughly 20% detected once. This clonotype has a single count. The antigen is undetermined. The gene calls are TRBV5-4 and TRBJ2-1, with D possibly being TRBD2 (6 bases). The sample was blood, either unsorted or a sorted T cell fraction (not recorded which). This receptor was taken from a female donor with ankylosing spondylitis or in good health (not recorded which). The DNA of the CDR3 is TGTGCCAGCAGCCCCCCTGCGGGAAAACGGTTCTTC. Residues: CASSPPAGKRFF.